These 20 T cell receptor beta chains share one sample of origin, sequenced in a study of T and B cells in COVID-19 patients. TRB rearrangements were amplified by multiplex PCR with BIOMED2 TRB-A/B primers. TCRdb fed the multiplex PCR reads into MiXCR, producing one record per CDR3 protein. Here the sample spans about 11,000 distinct CDR3 sequences, roughly 33% being singletons. Blood genomic DNA input for TRB amplification was roughly 220-500 ng. The sequencing sample was made of blood. These receptors were obtained from a human donor with active COVID-19.

By its share, this clonotype is medium-sized. The chain uses TRBV30 and TRBJ2-3; 8 bases are a match to TRBD2. V was clipped by 4 bases and J by 6 bases; unmatched bases: 15. Germline V gene sequence: CDR1 GTSNPN, CDR2 SVGIG (reference sequence). This CDR3 region has 16 residues. This CDR3 is CAWTRGGLDPRDTQYF. Here the CDR3 DNA reads TGTGCCTGGACCCGGGGGGGGTTGGACCCGAGGGATACGCAGTATTTT.

This clonotype was counted between two and nine times. CDR3 DNA sequence: TGTGCCAGCAGCTTGGAGTCGAGGACTGAAGCTTTCTTT. Encoded protein: CASSLESRTEAFF. The chain combines TRBV5-6 with TRBJ1-1; D gene uncertain. With 0 bases removed from V and 5 bases from J, the gap between germline ends came to 8 bases. Germline-derived CDR1 and CDR2 are SGHDT and YYEEEE. This CDR3 contains 13 residues.

This clonotype was observed a handful of times. As DNA, the CDR3 is TGTGCCAGCAGTAACCCCGAGAGGTCTGCCAATGAGCAGTTCTTC. This codes for CASSNPERSANEQFF. The chain is built from TRBV28 and TRBJ2-1; unclear D gene. The germline V and J ends were trimmed by 5 bases and 6 bases, with 17 bases remaining between them. Germline values: CDR1 MDHEN, CDR2 SYDVKM. CDR3 length equals 15 residues.

This clonotype has more than one count but fewer than ten. The chain carries TRBV30 and TRBJ1-3; D gene ambiguous. V was cut by 1 base and J by 0 bases, with 10 bases left in between. The CDR3 covers 15 residues. The germline V gene has CDR1 GTSNPN and CDR2 SVGIG (reference sequence). The CDR3 loop reads CAWSGRRSSGNTIYF. The CDR3 DNA reads TGTGCCTGGAGTGGTCGACGCAGCTCTGGAAACACCATATATTTT.

This clonotype was seen only a few times. The gene calls are TRBV5-4 and TRBJ2-7; 11 nucleotides line up with TRBD1. With 3 bases clipped from V and 9 bases from J, the junction kept 5 bases outside the gene matches. The CDR3 totals 13 residues. Germline CDR1 SGHNT, CDR2 YYREEE (reference sequence). The CDR3 sequence is CASSWRDRGGQYF. DNA for the CDR3: TGTGCCAGCAGCTGGCGGGACAGGGGGGGGCAGTACTTC.

This clonotype was observed a handful of times. The genes are TRBV6-6 and TRBJ1-4; 8 bases align to TRBD1. The germline V gene has CDR1 MNHNY and CDR2 SVGAGI (reference sequence). V was pared by 5 bases and J by 8 bases, with 13 bases of the junction left unmatched. This CDR3 has 16 residues. CDR3 in amino acids: CASSDGTGGYREKLFF. The DNA for the CDR3 is TGTGCCAGCAGTGACGGAACAGGGGGGTATCGGGAAAAACTGTTTTTT.

This clonotype was detected only a few times. The chain carries TRBV5-5 and TRBJ2-3, with D perhaps being TRBD1 or TRBD2 (5 bases each). Germline V gene data show CDR1 as SGHKS and CDR2 as YYEKEE (reference sequence). There are 13 residues in the CDR3. Trimming removed 4 bases at V and 7 bases at J, with 13 bases between. The CDR3 DNA reads TGTGCCAGCAGCAGGGAGACAGTTCATACGCAGTATTTT. This codes for CASSRETVHTQYF.

The chain couples TRBV7-9 to TRBJ2-7, with TRBD1 identical over 10 bases. The CDR3 consists of 14 residues. The germline V gene has CDR1 SEHNR and CDR2 FQNEAQ (reference sequence). Trimming took 3 bases from V and 3 from J; bases not matched to a gene: 2. CDR3 sequence reads: CASSLGTGVYEQYF. The CDR3, as DNA: TGTGCCAGCAGCTTGGGGACAGGGGTCTACGAGCAGTACTTC.

This clonotype was recorded a few times. This rearrangement joins TRBV12-3 or TRBV12-4 to TRBJ1-4, with D hard to call. The CDR3 covers 18 residues. The germline V and J ends were trimmed by 4 bases and 0 bases, with 18 bases remaining between them. The CDR3 bases are TGTGCCAGCAGTTCCGCGCGTAACTCCGGCGCAACTAATGAAAAACTGTTTTTT. This translates into CASSSARNSGATNEKLFF.

This clonotype counts as medium-sized. The chain couples TRBV19 to TRBJ1-4, with no clear D. V was trimmed by 2 bases and J by 4 bases, leaving 8 bases between them. CDR1 and CDR2 (germline): LNHDA, SQIVND (reference sequence). CDR3 length: 14 residues. CDR3: CASSIRTNNEKLFF. The CDR3 coding sequence is TGTGCCAGTAGTATACGGACCAATAATGAAAAACTGTTTTTT.

This clonotype was picked up a small number of times. The gene calls are TRBV5-1 and TRBJ2-3, with TRBD2 matching over 13 bases. The J segment lost 3 bases and the V segment lost 4 bases, leaving 2 bases of the junction unmatched. This CDR3 has 15 residues. Germline V CDR1 and CDR2: SGHRS, YFSETQ. The CDR3, as DNA: TGCGCCAGCAGCCGGACTAGCGGGGGAACAGATACGCAGTATTTT. This gives the protein CASSRTSGGTDTQYF.

V gene TRBV7-2 combines with J gene TRBJ2-1, with a weak D call TRBD2 (6 bases). Trimming stripped 5 bases from V and 10 bases from J, with 15 bases between. Germline V gene sequence: CDR1 SGHTA, CDR2 FQGNSA. The CDR3 is 13 amino acids. This CDR3 is CASSPPTSSEQFF. DNA for the CDR3: TGTGCCAGCAGCCCTCCGACTAGTAGCGAGCAGTTCTTC.

As for this clonotype: A read error may produce the germline difference seen at one junction end. The rearrangement uses TRBV5-6 and TRBJ2-3, with D possibly TRBD2 on 5 matching bases. The CDR3 sequence is 14 residues long. Per the germline V gene, CDR1 is SGHDT and CDR2 is YYEEEE. The DNA of the CDR3 is TGCGCCAGCAGCTTATGGGAGCGGACAGATACGCAGTATTTT. This codes for CASSLWERTDTQYF.

The CDR3 sequence is CASSTQRRAVDEAFF. As DNA, the CDR3 is TGTGCCAGTAGTACCCAGCGGAGGGCGGTTGATGAAGCTTTCTTT. The V call is TRBV19, the J call TRBJ1-1; D is unclear. Trimming took 4 bases from V and 7 from J, leaving 19 bases between them. There are 15 residues in the CDR3. CDR1 and CDR2 (germline): LNHDA, SQIVND (reference sequence).

There are a few counts of this clonotype. Written as DNA, the CDR3 is TGTGCCAGCAGCTGGACAGGCGCGAACTATGGCTACACCTTC. The encoded protein is CASSWTGANYGYTF. The chain is built from TRBV12-3 or TRBV12-4 and TRBJ1-2; 7 nucleotides agree with TRBD1. The CDR3 is made up of 14 amino acids. With 6 bases clipped from V and 2 bases from J, the junction kept 6 bases outside the gene matches.

This clonotype has only a few counts. This chain uses TRBV7-9 with TRBJ2-3; 7 bases align to TRBD1. From germline, CDR1 is SEHNR and CDR2 FQNEAQ (reference sequence). This CDR3 region has 14 residues. The J segment lost 3 bases and the V segment lost 1 base, leaving 1 base of the junction unmatched. The CDR3 DNA reads as TGTGCCAGCAGCTTAGTGACAGGGACAGATACGCAGTATTTT. This gives the protein CASSLVTGTDTQYF.

The rearrangement uses TRBV18 and TRBJ2-6, with D tentatively TRBD1 (6 bases). The V gene's germline CDR1 is KGHSH and CDR2 LQKENI. The CDR3 spans 16 residues. With 4 bases removed from V and 0 bases from J, the gap between germline ends came to 10 bases. The CDR3 DNA follows: TGTGCCAGCTCACGGGACACGAGCTCTGGGGCCAACGTCCTGACTTTC. This encodes CASSRDTSSGANVLTF.

The genes are TRBV6-1 and TRBJ1-6, with D maybe TRBD1 (6 bases). The CDR3 contains 17 residues. Germline assignment: CDR1 MNHNS and CDR2 SASEGT. Trimming stripped 6 bases from V and 5 bases from J, with 20 bases between. CDR3 nucleotides: TGTGCCAGCAGCCGCACCTACAGGGCGGGGGATAATTCACCCCTCCACTTT. It encodes CASSRTYRAGDNSPLHF.

The rearrangement joins TRBV10-3 to TRBJ2-7; 10 nucleotides match TRBD2. Trimming cost V 6 bases and J 2 bases; bases outside gene matches: 4. This CDR3 has 14 amino acids. The germline V gene encodes CDR1 ENHRY and CDR2 SYGVKD. The CDR3 region has the DNA TGTGCCATCAGAGCGGGGGGGAACGCCTACGAGCAGTACTTC. This encodes CAIRAGGNAYEQYF.

This clonotype is labeled medium-sized (0.01 to 0.1%). This rearrangement joins TRBV19 to TRBJ2-2; D is possibly TRBD1 or TRBD2 (5 bases each). Germline values: CDR1 LNHDA, CDR2 SQIVND (reference sequence). CDR3 length: 16 amino acids. V lost 5 bases and J 5 bases, leaving 18 bases between the germline ends. DNA of the CDR3: TGTGCCAGTAGTGCAACCGGGACCTCACCGACCGGGGAGCTGTTTTTT. Amino acids: CASSATGTSPTGELFF.